The 12 T cell receptor beta chains below were found in one sample sequenced in a study of vaccination and CD4 T cells after COVID-19. Their antigen targets remain unknown. The study sequenced cultured CD4+ T cell DNA using the Oncomine TCR Beta short-read assay. One entry per CDR3 protein results from TCRdb running MiXCR on the PCR reads. The sample carries over 5,500 distinct CDR3 sequences, around half recorded once. Stated treatment: approximately nine-day PBMC culture with coronavirus spike peptide pools or control peptides (ViraFEST assay). The collection of CD4+ T cells from the unexposed donor took place before the COVID-19 pandemic (2011-2018). The specimen was CD4+ T cells from blood, cultured in vitro. The receptors stem from a human donor in good health.

This chain connects TRBV20-1 to TRBJ2-1; 10 nucleotides match TRBD2. Germline V gives CDR1 DFQATT, CDR2 SNEGSKA (reference sequence). The CDR3 extends over 15 amino acids. With V trimmed by 5 bases and J by 4 bases, 8 bases remained unmatched. The CDR3 sequence is CSAPAGLAAYNEQFF. The CDR3 DNA reads as TGCAGTGCTCCGGCAGGACTAGCGGCTTACAATGAGCAGTTCTTC.

A single count supports this clonotype. The rearrangement links TRBV19 to TRBJ2-3; the match to TRBD2 covers 7 bases. The CDR3 covers 15 residues. Unmatched junction bases numbered 17, after V lost 6 bases and J lost 11 bases. Germline CDR1 and CDR2: LNHDA and SQIVND (reference sequence). CDR3 in DNA: TGTGCCAGTAGAAACACCGGGACTCTATGGGGGGGGCAGTATTTT. This gives the protein CASRNTGTLWGGQYF.

This clonotype has a handful of counts. The V call is TRBV15, the J call TRBJ2-3; D not certain. The CDR3 extends over 12 amino acids. CDR1 and CDR2 (germline): LNHNV, YYDKDF (reference sequence). Trimming removed 4 bases from V and 4 bases from J, with 6 bases in between. The CDR3 bases are TGTGCCACCAGCAAATATTCAGATACGCAGTATTTT. Its protein is CATSKYSDTQYF.

This chain uses TRBV19 with TRBJ1-2; TRBD1 matches 9 bases. The ends lost 0 bases at V and 8 bases at J; junction bases unmatched: 10. The CDR3 extends over 16 amino acids. Germline lookup yields CDR1 LNHDA and CDR2 SQIVND (reference sequence). CDR3 nucleotides: TGTGCCAGTAGTATAGACCTTATACAGGGGGCCGGAGGCTACACCTTC. This codes for CASSIDLIQGAGGYTF.

V is TRBV2 and J is TRBJ2-3, with D perhaps matching TRBD2 (5 bases). Per the germline V gene, CDR1 is SNHLY and CDR2 is FYNNEI. V lost 7 bases and J lost 4, with 15 bases in between. CDR3 size: 14 residues. This CDR3 is CASTIRSSADTQYF. The CDR3 DNA reads as TGTGCCAGCACCATAAGGAGTAGCGCAGATACGCAGTATTTT.

This chain joins TRBV11-2 and TRBJ1-2, with D possibly TRBD1 on 5 matching bases. The CDR3 runs 16 residues. From germline, CDR1 is SGHAT and CDR2 FQNNGV. Deletions cut 2 bases from V and 1 base from J, with 14 bases between. The CDR3 sequence is CASSLLRDPFNYGYTF. DNA of the CDR3: TGTGCCAGCAGCTTATTGCGGGACCCCTTTAACTATGGCTACACCTTC.

This clonotype was detected a few times. The chain joins TRBV20-1 to TRBJ1-1; D is undetermined. The CDR3 loop spans 13 amino acids. Germline CDR1 and CDR2: DFQATT and SNEGSKA (reference sequence). The CDR3 DNA is TGCGCAGTGATGGGTAGGGTGAGAACTGAAGCTTTCTTT. Protein product: CAVMGRVRTEAFF.

V usage is TRBV29-1 and J usage is TRBJ1-2, with 7 bases fitting TRBD1. The CDR3 runs 15 residues. V lost 3 bases to trimming and J lost 8 bases; unmatched junction nucleotides: 15. Germline V gene lookup returns CDR1 SQVTM and CDR2 ANQGSEA. The CDR3 reads CSVEGRQGPVWGYTF. CDR3 in DNA: TGCAGCGTTGAGGGTAGACAGGGCCCCGTATGGGGCTACACCTTC.

The V gene is TRBV30, the J gene TRBJ1-5; D unresolved. Germline V CDR1 and CDR2: GTSNPN, SVGIG (reference sequence). Trimming took 0 bases from V and 6 from J, leaving 9 bases between them. CDR3 length: 13 amino acids. CDR3 DNA: TGTGCCTGGAGTGTAGAAGGGCTTCAGCCCCAGCATTTT. Its protein product is CAWSVEGLQPQHF. The whole variable domain, filled in from reference TRBV30 and TRBJ1-5, reads SQTIHQWPATLVQPVGSPLSLECTVEGTSNPNLYWYRQAAGRGLQLLFYSVGIGQISSEVPQNLSASRPQDRQFILSSKKLLLSDSGFYLCAWSVEGLQPQHFGDGTRLSIL.

This clonotype is termed medium-sized (0.01 to 0.1%). This chain joins TRBV7-8 and TRBJ2-1; 8 bases map to TRBD1. The CDR3 runs to 13 residues. CDR1 is SGHVS, CDR2 FQNEAQ, per germline. V lost 5 bases, J lost 10 bases, and 7 bases stayed unmatched. The CDR3 is CASSQDRADEQFF. The CDR3, as DNA: TGTGCCAGCAGCCAGGACAGGGCGGACGAGCAGTTCTTC.

The chain uses TRBV6-1 and TRBJ1-2; D is possibly TRBD1 (6 bases). This CDR3 is built from 15 residues. With 6 bases removed from V and 2 bases from J, the gap between germline ends came to 16 bases. Germline assignment: CDR1 MNHNS and CDR2 SASEGT. This chain's CDR3 is CASRMRQEQNYGYTF. The CDR3 DNA reads as TGTGCCAGCAGAATGAGACAGGAACAGAACTATGGCTACACCTTC.

The gene calls are TRBV10-3 and TRBJ1-1; possible D gene TRBD1, 5 bases. CDR1 ENHRY and CDR2 SYGVKD come from the germline V gene. V gave up 6 bases and J gave up 1 base, with 9 bases separating them. The CDR3 extends over 13 amino acids. The CDR3 loop is CAISGTGNTEAFF. CDR3 bases: TGTGCCATCAGCGGGACGGGGAACACTGAAGCTTTCTTT.